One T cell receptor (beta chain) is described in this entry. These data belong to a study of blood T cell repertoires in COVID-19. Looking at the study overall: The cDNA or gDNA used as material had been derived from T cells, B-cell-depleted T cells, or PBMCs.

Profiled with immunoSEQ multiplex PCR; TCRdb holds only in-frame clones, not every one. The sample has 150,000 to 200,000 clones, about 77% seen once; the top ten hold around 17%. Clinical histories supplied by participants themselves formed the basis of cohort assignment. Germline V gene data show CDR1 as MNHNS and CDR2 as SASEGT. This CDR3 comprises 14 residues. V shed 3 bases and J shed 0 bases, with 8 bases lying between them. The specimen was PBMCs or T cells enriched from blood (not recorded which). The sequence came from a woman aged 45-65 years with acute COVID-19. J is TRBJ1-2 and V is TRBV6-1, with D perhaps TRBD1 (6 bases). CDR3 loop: CASSETGPNYGYTF. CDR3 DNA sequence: TGTGCCAGCAGTGAGACAGGCCCTAACTATGGCTACACCTTC.